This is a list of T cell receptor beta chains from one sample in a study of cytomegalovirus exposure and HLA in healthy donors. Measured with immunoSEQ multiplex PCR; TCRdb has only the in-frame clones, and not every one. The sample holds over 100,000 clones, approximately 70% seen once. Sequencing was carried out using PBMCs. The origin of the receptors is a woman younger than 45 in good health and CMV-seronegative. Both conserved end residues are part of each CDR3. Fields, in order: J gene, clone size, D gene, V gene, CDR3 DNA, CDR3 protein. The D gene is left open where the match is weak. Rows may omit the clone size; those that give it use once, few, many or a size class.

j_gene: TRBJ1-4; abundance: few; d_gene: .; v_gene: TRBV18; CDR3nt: TGTGCCAGCTCACCCTTTGAGACAGCTAATGAAAAACTGTTTTTT; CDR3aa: CASSPFETANEKLFF
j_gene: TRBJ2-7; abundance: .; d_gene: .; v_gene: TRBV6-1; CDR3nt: TGTGCCAGCACTAAAGGTTCTTCAGGGAAAGACGAGCAGTACTTC; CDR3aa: CASTKGSSGKDEQYF
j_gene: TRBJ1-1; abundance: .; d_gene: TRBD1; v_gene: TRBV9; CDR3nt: TGTGCCAGCAGCCTCCGGACAGGGGGCGTCACTGAAGCTTTCTTT; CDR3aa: CASSLRTGGVTEAFF
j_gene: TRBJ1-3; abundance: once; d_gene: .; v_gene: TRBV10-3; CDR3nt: TGTGCCATCAGCTCTAGCGGAAACACCATATATTTT; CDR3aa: CAISSSGNTIYF
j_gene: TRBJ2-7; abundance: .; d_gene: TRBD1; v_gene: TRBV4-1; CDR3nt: TGCGCCAGCAGCCGAGAACAGGGGATCGCCTACGAGCAGTACTTC; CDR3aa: CASSREQGIAYEQYF
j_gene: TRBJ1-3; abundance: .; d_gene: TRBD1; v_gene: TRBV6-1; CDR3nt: TGTGCCAGCAGTGACATGGGACAGTTCTCTGGAAACACCATATATTTT; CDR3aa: CASSDMGQFSGNTIYF
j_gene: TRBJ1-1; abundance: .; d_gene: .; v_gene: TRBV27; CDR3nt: TGTGCCAGCAGTTTAGGTGGCGGGAACACTGAAGCTTTCTTT; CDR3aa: CASSLGGGNTEAFF
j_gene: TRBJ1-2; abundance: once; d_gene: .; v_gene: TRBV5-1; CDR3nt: TGCGCCAGCAGCTTGGGCGGTCCTGGGTATGGCTACACCTTC; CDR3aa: CASSLGGPGYGYTF
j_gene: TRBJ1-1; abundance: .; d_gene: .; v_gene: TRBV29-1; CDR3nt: TGCAGCGTTCAGGTGCGGGGTGAAACTGAAGCTTTCTTT; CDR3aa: CSVQVRGETEAFF
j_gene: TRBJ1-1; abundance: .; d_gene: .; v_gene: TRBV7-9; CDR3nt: TGTGCCAGCAGCTTAGTTCCCCTTGAAGCTTTCTTT; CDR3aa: CASSLVPLEAFF
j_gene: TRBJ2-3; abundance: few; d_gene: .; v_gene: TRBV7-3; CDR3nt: TGTGCCAGCAGCTTATTAAACACAGATACGCAGTATTTT; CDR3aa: CASSLLNTDTQYF
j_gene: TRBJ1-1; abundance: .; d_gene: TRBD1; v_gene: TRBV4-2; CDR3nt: TGTGCCAGCAGCTACGGGACAGGTGAAGGAGGCACTGAAGCTTTCTTT; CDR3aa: CASSYGTGEGGTEAFF
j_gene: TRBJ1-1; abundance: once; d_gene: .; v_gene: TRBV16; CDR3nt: TGTGCCAGCAGCCCTCCGGGTCGGCCGAACACTGAAGCTTTCTTT; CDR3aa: CASSPPGRPNTEAFF
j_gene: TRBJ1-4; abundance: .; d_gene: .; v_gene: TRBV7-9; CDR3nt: TGTGCCAGCAGCTTACTAAGAGATAATGAAAAACTGTTTTTT; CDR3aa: CASSLLRDNEKLFF
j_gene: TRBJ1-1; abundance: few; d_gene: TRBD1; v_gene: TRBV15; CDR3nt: TGTGCCACCAGCAGACTGGACAGGGGGAACACTGAAGCTTTCTTT; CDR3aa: CATSRLDRGNTEAFF
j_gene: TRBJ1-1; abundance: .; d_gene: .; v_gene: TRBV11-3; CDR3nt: TGTGCCAGCAACCCCGGCAGGGGAGGGACTGAAGCTTTCTTT; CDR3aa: CASNPGRGGTEAFF
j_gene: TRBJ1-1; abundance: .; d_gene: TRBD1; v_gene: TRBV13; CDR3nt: TGTGCCAGCAGCCCTCACCTCGGGACAGGGGATGAAGCTTTCTTT; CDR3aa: CASSPHLGTGDEAFF
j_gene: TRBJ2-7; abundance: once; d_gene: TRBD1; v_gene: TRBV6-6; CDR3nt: TGTGCCAGCAAACAACCGGGACAGGCATACGAGCAGTACTTC; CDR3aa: CASKQPGQAYEQYF
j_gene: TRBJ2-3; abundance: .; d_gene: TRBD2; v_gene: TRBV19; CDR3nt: TGTGCCAGTAGGGCTACTAGCGGGGGCACAGATACGCAGTATTTT; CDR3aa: CASRATSGGTDTQYF
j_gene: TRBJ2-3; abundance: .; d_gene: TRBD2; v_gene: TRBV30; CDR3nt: TGTGCCTGGACACGCGGGAGCCGTTTGCGAGATACGCAGTATTTT; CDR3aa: CAWTRGSRLRDTQYF
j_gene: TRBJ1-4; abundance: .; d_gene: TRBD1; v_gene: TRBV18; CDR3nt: TGTGCCAGCTCATCGGGACAGGGGGGAGAAAAACTGTTTTTT; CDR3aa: CASSSGQGGEKLFF
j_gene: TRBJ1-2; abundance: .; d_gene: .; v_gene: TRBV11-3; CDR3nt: TGTGCCAGCAGCACCCCCCAGACTAACTATGGCTACACCTTC; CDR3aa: CASSTPQTNYGYTF
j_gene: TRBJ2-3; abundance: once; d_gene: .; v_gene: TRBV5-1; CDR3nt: TGCGCCAGCAGCTTGTCGAACAGTTTCACAGATACGCAGTATTTT; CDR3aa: CASSLSNSFTDTQYF
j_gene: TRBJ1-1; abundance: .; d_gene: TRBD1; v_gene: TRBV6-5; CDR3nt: TGTGCCAGCAGTTCGGACAGGGGGTTCACTGAAGCTTTCTTT; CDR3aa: CASSSDRGFTEAFF
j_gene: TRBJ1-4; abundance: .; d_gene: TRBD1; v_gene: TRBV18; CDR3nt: TGTGCCAGCTCGCAACCGGGACAGGGGGGTGAAAAACTGTTTTTT; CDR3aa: CASSQPGQGGEKLFF
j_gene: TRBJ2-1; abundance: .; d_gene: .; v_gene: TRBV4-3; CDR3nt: TGCGCCAGCAGCCAAGATTGGACAATCTCCTACAATGAGCAGTTCTTC; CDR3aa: CASSQDWTISYNEQFF
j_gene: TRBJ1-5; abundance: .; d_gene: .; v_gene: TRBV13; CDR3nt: TGTGCCAGCAGCGCTACCGGGCTATCAGGAGGGCCCCAGCATTTT; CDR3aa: CASSATGLSGGPQHF
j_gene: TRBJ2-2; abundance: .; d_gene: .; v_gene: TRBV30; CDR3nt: TGTGCCTGGAGCCGTAACGCCAGAGAGCTGTTTTTT; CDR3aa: CAWSRNARELFF
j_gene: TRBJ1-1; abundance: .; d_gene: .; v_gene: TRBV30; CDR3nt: TGTGCCTGGAGTGGGACGGGAAGGGAAACTGAAGCTTTCTTT; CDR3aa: CAWSGTGRETEAFF
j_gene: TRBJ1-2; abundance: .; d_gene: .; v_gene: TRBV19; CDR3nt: TGTGCCAGTAGTATGAGGGAGGGCGACTATGGCTACACCTTC; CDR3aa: CASSMREGDYGYTF
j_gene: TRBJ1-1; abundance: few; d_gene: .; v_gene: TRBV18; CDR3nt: TGTGCCAGCTCACCATCGTCCGAGATTTCGGGCACTGAAGCTTTCTTT; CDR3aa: CASSPSSEISGTEAFF